This T cell receptor (beta chain) was sequenced during a study of blood T cells in healthy people across ages. Then a second PCR, running roughly 7 to 11 cycles, was carried out with a sample-barcoded 5' primer and a J-beta primer mix. TCRdb called the 5' RACE reads again in MiXCR, with one record for every CDR3 protein. This table has 1.5 million to 2 million distinct CDR3 sequences, 28% appearing once. The CDR3 totals 15 residues. The chain is built from TRBV21-1 and TRBJ1-4; the DNA was not used to check the table's D call, TRBD1. TRBV21-1 counts as a pseudogene. The specimen was blood. The clonotype originates from a woman aged 25 to 39 in good health. The CDR3 sequence: CASSRGAFPNEKLFF. CDR3 bases: TGTGCCAGCAGCAGGGGCGCCTTCCCTAATGAAAAACTGTTTTTT.